The TCR beta chain under discussion was sequenced for a study of blood T cells in healthy people across ages (dated by TCRdb to the mid-2010s). Regarding the research as a whole: In model experiments, template switching captured roughly one uniquely barcoded TCR beta cDNA molecule for every two T cells. Using deep sequencing normalized with unique cDNA molecular identifiers, the study measured how TCR beta repertoire diversity changes with age. Donors of different ages were randomly distributed across sequencing lanes to avoid experimental bias. The study analyzed two additional independent replicas of 1 million unique cDNA reads from the same blood draw for two donors, one aged 18 to 29 and one aged 80 or older. The donors were divided into four age groups: young (average 16 years), middle-aged (approximately 41), aged (approximately 62) and long-lived (82). Broad study findings and their caveats: Because donor CMV infection status was unknown, age-related changes in expanded clonotypes were potentially confounded. The long-lived group showed more naive CD4+ T cells, fewer expanded clones and increased TCR diversity than the aged group, suggesting age selection. Conclusive comparison of naive and antigen-experienced compartments was prevented by the profiling of bulk unsorted PBMCs. Estimates of total diversity from one million sequenced T cells were regarded as lower bounds and underestimates. A strong correlation was found between observed TCR beta diversity and the percentage of naive T cells measured by flow cytometry. As age increased, observed TCR beta diversity per million T cells dropped in a roughly linear way, and a significant reduction was already evident by age 40.

This clonotype was counted only a few times. No cognate antigen has been identified for it. No base quality information exists; no much larger clone differs at one position. The library relied on 5' RACE. Reads for this sample came from an Illumina HiSeq 2500. A second about 7 to 12 cycle PCR used a sample-barcoded 5' primer and a J-beta primer mix. A unique molecular identifier was introduced onto each TCR beta cDNA molecule by a template-switch 5' adaptor carrying 12 random nucleotides. Each sample yielded at least 3 million CDR3-containing paired-end reads. First-strand cDNA was synthesized from all RNA with the Mint cDNA synthesis kit, primed by a TRBC-specific oligonucleotide. Following uracil-DNA glycosylase treatment, all cDNA underwent a first 18-cycle PCR with the universal primers M1SS and BC2_uni_R. From the authors' description of their analysis: Normalization of each sample was performed by random selection of 1 million high-quality reads, each carrying a distinct molecular identifier. Instead of being binned into consensus sequences, reads that shared molecular identifiers were thrown out. MiTCR, with a Q25 quality threshold and the strictest error-elimination algorithm, was used for CDR3 identification, clonotype clustering and error correction. Lower-bound total TCR beta diversity was estimated with a nonparametric unseen species model using Euler transformation. Through fastp at Q25 and MiXCR, TCRdb rebuilt clones from the public reads, retaining in-frame beta chains. Entries are consolidated by CDR3 protein sequence, retaining the most common genes and DNA. Clone size and V and J calls follow TCRdb, not the original study. Within this sample are about 1,600,000 distinct CDR3 sequences, with about 40% of them counted one time only. In total, the top ten clones hold roughly 7.7% of the sample.

CDR1 is given as MGHRA and CDR2 as YSYEKL, both from the germline V gene. For this chain, trimming is 1 base at the V end and 3 bases at the J end, and the number of junction bases without a gene match is 7. The CDR3 sequence holds 16 residues, the cysteine and phenylalanine included. Only the CDR3 portion is preserved as DNA: 48 bases, with reading frame beginning at the first base. The roughly 39 donors, aged about 6 to 95 years, were systemically healthy Caucasian individuals from Russia. Around 10 milliliters of peripheral blood were drawn from each donor into EDTA-treated Vacutainer tubes. PBMCs were isolated by Ficoll-Paque density-gradient centrifugation, with at least 6.5 million obtained per sample. Total RNA was extracted from PBMCs with Trizol reagent, with at least 5 micrograms obtained per sample. For every donor, flow cytometry on a PBMC aliquot measured the percentage of naive CD45RAhigh/CD27high T cells.

This TCR was sampled from a woman under 30 in good health. The sequencing sample was made of blood. The chain links TRBV4-1 with TRBJ1-2, and 8 bases in between align with TRBD1. DNA sequence: TGCGCCAGCAGCCAAGGCCAGGGGGCGTGGGACTATGGCTACACCTTC. This yields the protein CASSQGQGAWDYGYTF.